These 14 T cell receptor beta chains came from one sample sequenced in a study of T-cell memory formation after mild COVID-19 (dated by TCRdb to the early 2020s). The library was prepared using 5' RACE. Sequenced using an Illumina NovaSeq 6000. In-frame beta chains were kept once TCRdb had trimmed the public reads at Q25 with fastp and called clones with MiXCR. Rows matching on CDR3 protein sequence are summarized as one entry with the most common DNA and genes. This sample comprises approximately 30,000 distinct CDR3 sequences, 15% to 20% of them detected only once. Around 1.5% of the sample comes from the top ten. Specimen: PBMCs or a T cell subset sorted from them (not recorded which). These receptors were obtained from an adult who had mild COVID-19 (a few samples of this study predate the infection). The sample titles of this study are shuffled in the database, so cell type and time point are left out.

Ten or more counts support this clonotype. CDR3 sequence (DNA): TGCGCCAGCAGCCAAGATTGGGGGGAGCTGTTTTTT. Its translation is CASSQDWGELFF. The rearrangement joins TRBV4-3 to TRBJ2-2; no definite D call. Germline CDR1 LGHNA, CDR2 YSLEER. V was shortened by 0 bases and J by 8 bases, with 4 bases between the two germline ends. This CDR3 has 12 residues.

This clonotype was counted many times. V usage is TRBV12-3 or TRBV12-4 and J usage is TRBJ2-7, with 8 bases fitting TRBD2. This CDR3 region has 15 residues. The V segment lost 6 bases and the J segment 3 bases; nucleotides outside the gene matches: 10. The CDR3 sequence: CASRLTGTRDYEQYF. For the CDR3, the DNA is TGTGCCAGCAGACTTACCGGGACTAGAGACTACGAGCAGTACTTC.

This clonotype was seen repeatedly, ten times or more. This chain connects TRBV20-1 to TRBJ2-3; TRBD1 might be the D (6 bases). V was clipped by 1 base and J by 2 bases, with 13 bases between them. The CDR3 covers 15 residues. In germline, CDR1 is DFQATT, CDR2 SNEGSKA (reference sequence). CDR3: CSARGVLGATDTQYF. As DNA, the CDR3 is TGCAGTGCTAGAGGGGTGCTGGGGGCCACAGATACGCAGTATTTT.

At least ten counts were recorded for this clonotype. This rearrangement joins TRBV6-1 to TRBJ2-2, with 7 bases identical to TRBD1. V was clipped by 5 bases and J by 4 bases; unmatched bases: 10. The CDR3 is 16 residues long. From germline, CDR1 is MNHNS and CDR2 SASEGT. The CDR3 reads CASSKGQSRSTGELFF. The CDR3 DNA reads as TGTGCCAGCAGTAAGGGACAGAGCAGAAGCACCGGGGAGCTGTTTTTT.

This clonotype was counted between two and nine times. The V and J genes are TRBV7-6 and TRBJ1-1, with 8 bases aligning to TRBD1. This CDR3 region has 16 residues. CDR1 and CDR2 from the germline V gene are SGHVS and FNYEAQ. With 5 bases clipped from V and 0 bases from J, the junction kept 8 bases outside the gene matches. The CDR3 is CASSPRQGRMNTEAFF. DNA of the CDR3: TGTGCCAGCAGCCCTAGACAGGGGCGGATGAACACTGAAGCTTTCTTT.

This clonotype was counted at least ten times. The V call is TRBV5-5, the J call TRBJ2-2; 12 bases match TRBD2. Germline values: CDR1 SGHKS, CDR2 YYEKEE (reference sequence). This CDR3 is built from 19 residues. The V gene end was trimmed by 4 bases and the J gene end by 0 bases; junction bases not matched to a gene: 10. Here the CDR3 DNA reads TGTGCCAGCAGCGTTCCTAGCGGGAGGGCCCTACCGAACACCGGGGAGCTGTTTTTT. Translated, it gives CASSVPSGRALPNTGELFF.

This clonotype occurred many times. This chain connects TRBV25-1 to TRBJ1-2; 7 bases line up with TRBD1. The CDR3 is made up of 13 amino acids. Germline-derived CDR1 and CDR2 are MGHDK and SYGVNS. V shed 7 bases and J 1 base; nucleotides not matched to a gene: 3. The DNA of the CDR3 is TGTGCCAGCAAAAGACAGGGTAACTATGGCTACACCTTC. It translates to CASKRQGNYGYTF.

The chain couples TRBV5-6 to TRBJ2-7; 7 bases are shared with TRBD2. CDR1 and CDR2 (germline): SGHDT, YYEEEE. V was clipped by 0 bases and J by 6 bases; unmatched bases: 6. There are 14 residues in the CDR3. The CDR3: CASSLVAGVGEQYF. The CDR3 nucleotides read TGTGCCAGCAGCTTGGTCGCGGGAGTAGGCGAGCAGTACTTC.

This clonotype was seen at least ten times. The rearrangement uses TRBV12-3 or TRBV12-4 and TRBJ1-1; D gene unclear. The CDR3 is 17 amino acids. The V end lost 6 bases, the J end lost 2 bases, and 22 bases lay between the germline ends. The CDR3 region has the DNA TGTGCCAGCAGACGTGACGCTGGGGTCGGGCCTAACACTGAAGCTTTCTTT. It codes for CASRRDAGVGPNTEAFF.

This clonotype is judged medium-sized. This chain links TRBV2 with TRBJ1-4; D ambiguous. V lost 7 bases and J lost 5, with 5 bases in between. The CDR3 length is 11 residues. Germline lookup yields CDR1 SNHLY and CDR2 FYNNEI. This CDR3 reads CASTLNEKLFF. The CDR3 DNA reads TGTGCCAGCACCCTGAATGAAAAACTGTTTTTT. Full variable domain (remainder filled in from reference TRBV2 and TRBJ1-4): EPEVTQTPSHQVTQMGQEVILRCVPISNHLYFYWYRQILGQKVEFLVSFYNNEISEKSEIFDDQFSVERPDGSNFTLKIRSTKLEDSAMYFCASTLNEKLFFGSGTQLSVL.

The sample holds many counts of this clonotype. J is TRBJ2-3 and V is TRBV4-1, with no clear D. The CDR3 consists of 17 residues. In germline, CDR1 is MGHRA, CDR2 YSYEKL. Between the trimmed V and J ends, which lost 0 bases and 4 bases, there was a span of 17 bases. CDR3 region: CASSQEFILTYADTQYF. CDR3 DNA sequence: TGCGCCAGCAGCCAAGAGTTCATTCTTACCTACGCAGATACGCAGTATTTT.

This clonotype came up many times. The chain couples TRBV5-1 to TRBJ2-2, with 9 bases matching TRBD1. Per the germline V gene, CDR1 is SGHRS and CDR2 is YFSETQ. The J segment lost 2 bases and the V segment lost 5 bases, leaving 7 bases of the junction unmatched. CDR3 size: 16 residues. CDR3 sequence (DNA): TGCGCCAGCAGGCCGCCGGGACAGGGCAACACCGGGGAGCTGTTTTTT. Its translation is CASRPPGQGNTGELFF. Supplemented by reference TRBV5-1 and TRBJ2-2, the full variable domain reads KAGVTQTPRYLIKTRGQQVTLSCSPISGHRSVSWYQQTPGQGLQFLFEYFSETQRNKGNFPGRFSGRQFSNSRSEMNVSTLELGDSALYLCASRPPGQGNTGELFFGEGSRLTVL.

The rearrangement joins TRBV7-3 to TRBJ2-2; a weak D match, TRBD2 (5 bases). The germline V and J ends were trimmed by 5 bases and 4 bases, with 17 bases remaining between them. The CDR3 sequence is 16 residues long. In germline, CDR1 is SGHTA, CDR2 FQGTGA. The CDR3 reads CASSRTRRGGTGELFF. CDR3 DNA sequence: TGTGCCAGCAGCCGAACGCGACGAGGAGGCACCGGGGAGCTGTTTTTT.

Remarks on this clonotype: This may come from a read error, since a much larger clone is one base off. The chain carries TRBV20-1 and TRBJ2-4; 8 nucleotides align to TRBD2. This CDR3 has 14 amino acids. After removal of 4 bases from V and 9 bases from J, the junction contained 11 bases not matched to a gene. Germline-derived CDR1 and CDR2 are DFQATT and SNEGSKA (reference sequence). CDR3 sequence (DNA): TGCAGTGCTATAAAGAGCGGGGGCTTTGGCATTCAGTACTTC. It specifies CSAIKSGGFGIQYF.